The rows below give T cell receptor beta chains drawn from one sample of a study of CD8+ T cells in alopecia areata. TCRdb's copy holds only in-frame clones and misses some; the assay was immunoSEQ multiplex PCR. The repertoire has some 100,000 clones, 58% of them found once; the top ten carry 25% to 30%. The sample here was CD8+ T cells sorted from blood, taken at week 4, from a patient treated with tofacitinib. The receptors were sampled from a human donor with alopecia areata. Both conserved end residues are part of each CDR3. A D gene is named only where the DNA matches it firmly. Clone size is shown for a subset of rows, as once, few, many or a class of expanded clone.

TRBJ2-5,-,12,-,TRBV13,TGTGCCAGCAGCTTACTGAAAGAGACCCAGTACTTC,CASSLLKETQYF
TRBJ1-2,-,13,-,TRBV30,TGTGCCTGGACCCCCACCGCGGGGAGCGGCTACACCTTC,CAWTPTAGSGYTF
TRBJ2-2,few,18,-,TRBV29-1,TGCAGCGTTGAAACGAGGGGGGACGGAGGGGCCAACACCGGGGAGCTGTTTTTT,CSVETRGDGGANTGELFF
TRBJ1-2,-,13,-,TRBV12-5,TGTGCTAGTGGTTTCTCGCCCTTCTATGGCTACACCTTC,CASGFSPFYGYTF
TRBJ2-5,-,13,TRBD1,TRBV29-1,TGCAGCGTTGAGGCGGACAGGTCGCAGACCCAGTACTTC,CSVEADRSQTQYF
TRBJ2-7,-,12,-,TRBV7-9,TGTGCCAGCAGCTTAGGGAAGGACGAGCAGTACTTC,CASSLGKDEQYF
TRBJ2-3,-,14,-,TRBV6-5,TGTGCCAGCAGTTACGGGGGGGCCACAGATACGCAGTATTTT,CASSYGGATDTQYF
TRBJ2-5,-,15,-,TRBV27,TGTGCCAGCAGTCACACCCCAGAGGTCGAGGAGACCCAGTACTTC,CASSHTPEVEETQYF
TRBJ2-7,-,14,-,TRBV4-1,TGCGCCAGCAGCCAGGCCGGGAGTCAGTACGAGCAGTACTTC,CASSQAGSQYEQYF
TRBJ2-5,once,15,TRBD1,TRBV23-1,TGCGCCAGCAGGCAAGAGACAGGGCGGCAAGAGACCCAGTACTTC,CASRQETGRQETQYF
TRBJ2-1,-,12,-,TRBV10-3,TGTGCCATCAGTGAGGGAATCGATGAGCAGTTCTTC,CAISEGIDEQFF
TRBJ2-2,-,16,-,TRBV28,TGTGCCAGCAGTCCCCGGACCGTTTTGAACACCGGGGAGCTGTTTTTT,CASSPRTVLNTGELFF
TRBJ2-2,-,11,-,TRBV30,TGTGCCTGGAGTATCGGCGGGGAGCTGTTTTTT,CAWSIGGELFF
TRBJ1-2,-,16,-,TRBV7-9,TGTGCCAGCAGACCAAGTATAGACCCGGCGGGGTATGGCTACACCTTC,CASRPSIDPAGYGYTF
TRBJ2-7,once,14,-,TRBV5-6,TGTGCCAGCAGCTTGATAGGGCCCAGGTACGGGCAGTACTTC,CASSLIGPRYGQYF
TRBJ2-6,-,15,-,TRBV6-5,TGTGCCAGCACAAGCAGGGGTTCTGGGGCCAACGTCCTGACTTTC,CASTSRGSGANVLTF
TRBJ2-7,few,12,-,TRBV29-1,TGCAGCGTTGCTGATGTCTCCTACGAGCAGTACTTC,CSVADVSYEQYF
TRBJ2-5,-,17,TRBD2,TRBV10-3,TGTGCCATCAGTGAGTCGACTACTAGCGGGAGCGGAGAGACCCAGTACTTC,CAISESTTSGSGETQYF
TRBJ2-3,-,15,-,TRBV27,TGTGCCAGCAGTCCGACCCGTTCTAGCACAGATACGCAGTATTTT,CASSPTRSSTDTQYF
TRBJ2-5,-,13,-,TRBV7-9,TGTGCCAGCACCCAGGGGAAACAAGAGACCCAGTACTTC,CASTQGKQETQYF
TRBJ1-1,-,13,-,TRBV30,TGTGCCTGGAGTGTAGACTCGAACACTGAAGCTTTCTTT,CAWSVDSNTEAFF
TRBJ2-7,-,15,-,TRBV4-1,TGCGCCAGCAGCCAAGCCTATCCGGGGAGCCACGAGCAGTACTTC,CASSQAYPGSHEQYF
TRBJ1-1,-,13,-,TRBV27,TGTGCCAGCAGCAACACCGGGAACACTGAAGCTTTCTTT,CASSNTGNTEAFF
TRBJ1-5,-,14,-,TRBV21-1,TGTGCCAGCAGCCCCCTTCCGTCAGGGAGGCCCCAGCATTTT,CASSPLPSGRPQHF
TRBJ1-4,-,15,-,TRBV5-1,TGCGCCAGCAGCTTGGCCTTACCGGGGGATGAAAAACTGTTTTTT,CASSLALPGDEKLFF
TRBJ2-2,-,17,-,TRBV27,TGTGCCAGCACCTCGTTACAGGGCGGAATTGGCACCGGGGAGCTGTTTTTT,CASTSLQGGIGTGELFF
TRBJ2-3,once,17,TRBD1,TRBV15,TGTGCCACCAGCAGTCTCATCCGGGACAGGGACAAAGATACGCAGTATTTT,CATSSLIRDRDKDTQYF
TRBJ2-5,-,15,TRBD2,TRBV5-1,TGCGCCAGCAGCTTGGGGCTAGCGGAACAAGAGACCCAGTACTTC,CASSLGLAEQETQYF
TRBJ2-3,-,16,TRBD2,TRBV7-9,TGTGCCAGCAGCTCCTCTAGCGGGGGGGCCACAGATACGCAGTATTTT,CASSSSSGGATDTQYF
TRBJ2-5,-,13,-,TRBV30,TGTGCCTGGAGTGCAAACTTCGGAGAGACCCAGTACTTC,CAWSANFGETQYF
TRBJ2-1,-,11,-,TRBV7-9,TGTGCCAGCAGCCCTACAAATGAGCAGTTCTTC,CASSPTNEQFF
TRBJ1-4,-,15,-,TRBV9,TGTGCCAGCGGCCCGGGAGGGGGGTTTAATGAAAAACTGTTTTTT,CASGPGGGFNEKLFF
TRBJ2-7,once,15,TRBD1,TRBV25-1,TGTGCCAGCAGTCGGACAGGGCTTTCGTCCTACGAGCAGTACTTC,CASSRTGLSSYEQYF
TRBJ1-2,-,13,-,TRBV14,TGTGCCAGCAGCCAGTCTTACAGCTATGGCTACACCTTC,CASSQSYSYGYTF
TRBJ2-7,-,13,TRBD2,TRBV29-1,TGCAGCGTTGACGGGAGGAGCTCCTACGAGCAGTACTTC,CSVDGRSSYEQYF
TRBJ2-5,few,15,-,TRBV29-1,TGCAGCGTCTTGACGGCCCTCCAGGGTCCCGAGACCCAGTACTTC,CSVLTALQGPETQYF
TRBJ1-5,-,15,-,TRBV25-1,TGTGCCAGCAGTGAATGGGGATCGGGCAATCAGCCCCAGCATTTT,CASSEWGSGNQPQHF
TRBJ2-1,-,13,-,TRBV23-1,TGCGCCAGCAGCCTACTACAGGGATTTGAGCAGTTCTTC,CASSLLQGFEQFF
TRBJ2-5,-,15,-,TRBV9,TGTGCCAGCAGCCCCGGAGGGGGAGGGCAAGAGACCCAGTACTTC,CASSPGGGGQETQYF
TRBJ2-7,-,15,-,TRBV29-1,TGCAGCGTTGAAGTCCCGGAGCGAGAATCCTACGAGCAGTACTTC,CSVEVPERESYEQYF
TRBJ1-2,-,13,-,TRBV2,TGTGCCAGCCTCCTCCCCTCTAACTATGGCTACACCTTC,CASLLPSNYGYTF
TRBJ1-1,once,14,-,TRBV7-9,TGTGCCAGCAGCGTGTCGATGGGTCCGACTGAAGCTTTCTTT,CASSVSMGPTEAFF
TRBJ2-2,-,17,TRBD1,TRBV23-1,TGCGCCAGCAGTCAATCTCTCAGGGGGCCCAACACCGGGGAGCTGTTTTTT,CASSQSLRGPNTGELFF
TRBJ2-5,-,14,-,TRBV27,TGTGCCAGCAGTCTTCAGGGTCGCGGAGAGACCCAGTACTTC,CASSLQGRGETQYF
TRBJ2-2,-,16,TRBD1,TRBV11-2,TGTGCCAGCAGCCTCCACCGGGACAGGGGAGGGGAGGAGCTGTTTTTT,CASSLHRDRGGEELFF
TRBJ2-3,-,14,-,TRBV27,TGTGCCAGCAGTTCAAGACAGGGCACAGATACGCAGTATTTT,CASSSRQGTDTQYF
TRBJ1-1,once,14,-,TRBV30,TGTGCCTGGAGGGACGGACGGGGGCTCACTGAAGCTTTCTTT,CAWRDGRGLTEAFF
TRBJ2-1,-,15,-,TRBV13,TGTGCCAGCAGCTTAGGCAGGGTAGTCTACAATGAGCAGTTCTTC,CASSLGRVVYNEQFF
TRBJ2-7,few,12,-,TRBV28,TGTGCCAGCAGTTTATCGGCCTTGGAGCAGTACTTC,CASSLSALEQYF
TRBJ2-2,-,17,TRBD2,TRBV4-1,TGCGCCAGCAGCCAAGGCGGCCTAGCGGGGGAAACCGGGGAGCTGTTTTTT,CASSQGGLAGETGELFF
TRBJ2-1,-,15,TRBD2,TRBV15,TGTGCCACCAGCAGAGAGGGACTAGCTGGCGATGAGCAGTTCTTC,CATSREGLAGDEQFF
TRBJ2-5,-,13,-,TRBV7-9,TGTGCCAGCAACCGAGGGGGGGAAGAGACCCAGTACTTC,CASNRGGEETQYF
TRBJ1-1,-,12,-,TRBV29-1,TGCAGCGTTTCAGACACGAACACTGAAGCTTTCTTT,CSVSDTNTEAFF